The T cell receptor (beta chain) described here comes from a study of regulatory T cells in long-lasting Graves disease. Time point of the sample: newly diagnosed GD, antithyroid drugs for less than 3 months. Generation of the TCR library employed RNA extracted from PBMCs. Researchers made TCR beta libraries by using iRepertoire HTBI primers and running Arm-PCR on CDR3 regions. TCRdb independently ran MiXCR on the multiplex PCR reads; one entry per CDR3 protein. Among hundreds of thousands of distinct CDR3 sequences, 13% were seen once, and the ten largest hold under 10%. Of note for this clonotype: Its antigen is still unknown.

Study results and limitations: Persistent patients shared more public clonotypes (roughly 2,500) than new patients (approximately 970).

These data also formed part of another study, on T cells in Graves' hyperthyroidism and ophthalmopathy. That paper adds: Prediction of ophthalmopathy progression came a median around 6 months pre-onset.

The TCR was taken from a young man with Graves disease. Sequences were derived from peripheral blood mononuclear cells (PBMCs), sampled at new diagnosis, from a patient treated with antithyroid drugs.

CDR3 nucleotides: TGTGCCAGCAGCGTCGACAGAATACCTGAAGCTTTCTTT. Amino acids: CASSVDRIPEAFF. The chain uses TRBV7-2 and TRBJ1-1; a possible D gene is TRBD1 (5 bases). Between the trimmed V and J ends, which lost 5 bases and 6 bases, there was a span of 13 bases. CDR3 length equals 13 residues. The germline CDR1 and CDR2 sequences are SGHTA and FQGNSA. Complete variable domain (other parts from reference TRBV7-2 and TRBJ1-1): GAGVSQSPSNKVTEKGKDVELRCDPISGHTALYWYRQSLGQGLEFLIYFQGNSAPDKSGLPSDRFSAERTGGSVSTLTIQRTQQEDSAVYLCASSVDRIPEAFFGQGTRLTVV.